Below, 27 T cell receptor beta chains from the same sample are listed, as sequenced in a study of blood T cell repertoires in COVID-19. TCRdb's table, derived via immunoSEQ multiplex PCR, lists solely in-frame clones and lacks some. The table includes roughly 180,000 clones, 80% to 90% detected once. Material for sequencing was PBMCs or T cells enriched from blood (not recorded which). The receptors derive from a man between 40 and 49 years old who had recovered from COVID-19.

V usage is TRBV2 and J usage is TRBJ2-3, with TRBD2 identical over 10 bases. The CDR3 sequence is 18 residues long. CDR1 is SNHLY and CDR2 is FYNNEI in the germline V gene. The V segment lost 2 bases and the J segment 0 bases; nucleotides outside the gene matches: 8. The CDR3 protein is CASSERGAGGFSTDTQYF. The CDR3 nucleotides read TGTGCCAGCAGTGAACGGGGAGCGGGAGGGTTTAGCACAGATACGCAGTATTTT.

This clone showed up just a few times. The chain recombines TRBV7-3 with TRBJ1-2, with 10 bases matching TRBD1. V lost 4 bases to trimming and J lost 6 bases; unmatched junction nucleotides: 2. Germline lookup yields CDR1 SGHTA and CDR2 FQGTGA. The CDR3 is 13 amino acids. CDR3 amino acids: CASSSGTGDGYTF. The CDR3 coding sequence is TGTGCCAGCAGCTCGGGGACAGGGGATGGCTACACCTTC. The whole variable domain, filled in from reference TRBV7-3 and TRBJ1-2, reads GAGVSQTPSNKVTEKGKYVELRCDPISGHTALYWYRQSLGQGPEFLIYFQGTGAADDSGLPNDRFFAVRPEGSVSTLKIQRTERGDSAVYLCASSSGTGDGYTFGSGTRLTVV.

V usage is TRBV5-1 and J usage is TRBJ2-1, with 14 positions matching TRBD2. V trimming: 6 bases; J trimming: 3 bases; junction bases outside the gene matches: 14. The CDR3 covers 19 residues. The germline V gene has CDR1 SGHRS and CDR2 YFSETQ. In DNA, the CDR3 is TGCGCCAGCATCGGCCTCGGGACTAGCGGGAGCGGTGACTACAATGAGCAGTTCTTC. Translating it yields CASIGLGTSGSGDYNEQFF.

V usage is TRBV11-2 and J usage is TRBJ1-1; 7 bases agree with TRBD1. The CDR3 runs to 14 residues. Trimming at V came to 5 bases and at J to 4 bases, leaving 7 bases not matched to a gene. Germline CDR1 is SGHAT and CDR2 is FQNNGV. DNA for the CDR3: TGTGCCAGCAGCCCGACACAGGGGACCACTGAAGCTTTCTTT. It translates to CASSPTQGTTEAFF. Full variable domain (missing parts from reference TRBV11-2 and TRBJ1-1): EAGVAQSPRYKIIEKRQSVAFWCNPISGHATLYWYQQILGQGPKLLIQFQNNGVVDDSQLPKDRFSAERLKGVDSTLKIQPAKLEDSAVYLCASSPTQGTTEAFFGQGTRLTVV.

This clone was detected once. This rearrangement joins TRBV5-1 to TRBJ2-5, with 13 bases matching TRBD2. The CDR3 length is 16 residues. With V trimmed by 4 bases and J by 9 bases, 12 bases remained unmatched. Germline values: CDR1 SGHRS, CDR2 YFSETQ. The CDR3 DNA is TGCGCCAGCAGCCTGGGGACTAGCGGGAACCCTCGGCCCCAGTACTTC. Translating gives CASSLGTSGNPRPQYF.

J is TRBJ1-5 and V is TRBV7-8; possibly TRBD1 for D (6 bases). CDR1 is SGHVS and CDR2 is FQNEAQ in the germline V gene. Trimming stripped 4 bases from V and 6 bases from J, with 10 bases between. The CDR3 extends over 13 amino acids. CDR3 amino acids: CASSWDMAQPQHF. In nucleotides, the CDR3 is TGTGCCAGCAGCTGGGACATGGCTCAGCCCCAGCATTTT. Full variable domain (outside the CDR3, taken from reference TRBV7-8 and TRBJ1-5): GAGVSQSPRYKVAKRGQDVALRCDPISGHVSLFWYQQALGQGPEFLTYFQNEAQLDKSGLPSDRFFAERPEGSVSTLKIQRTQQEDSAVYLCASSWDMAQPQHFGDGTRLSIL.

This clone was counted a few times. The chain employs TRBV3-1 (or the pseudogene TRBV3-2) and TRBJ1-3; TRBD1 matches 9 bases. Trimming cost V 4 bases and J 0 bases; bases outside gene matches: 1. Germline V gene data show CDR1 as LGHDT and CDR2 as YNNKEL (reference sequence). CDR3 length equals 15 residues. The CDR3 region is CASSLDRGSGNTIYF. The CDR3 DNA follows: TGTGCCAGCAGCCTGGACAGGGGCTCTGGAAACACCATATATTTT.

The rearrangement joins TRBV6-5 to TRBJ2-7, with TRBD2 matching over 14 bases. Germline V gene data show CDR1 as MNHEY and CDR2 as SVGAGI. The CDR3 contains 16 residues. V shed 0 bases and J 3 bases; nucleotides not matched to a gene: 1. CDR3 sequence: CASSYSGTSGSYEQYV. CDR3 coding DNA: TGTGCCAGCAGTTACTCAGGGACTAGCGGGAGCTACGAGCAGTACGTC.

The rearrangement joins TRBV20-1 to TRBJ1-1; 8 bases match TRBD1. The CDR3 loop spans 13 amino acids. Trimming cost V 3 bases and J 3 bases; bases outside gene matches: 3. Germline V gene data show CDR1 as DFQATT and CDR2 as SNEGSKA (reference sequence). The CDR3 DNA is TGCAGTGCTAGTCGGACAGGGTACACTGAAGCTTTCTTT. As protein: CSASRTGYTEAFF.

V and J are TRBV2 and TRBJ2-1; 8 bases are a match to TRBD1. Germline CDR1 and CDR2: SNHLY and FYNNEI. There are 16 residues in the CDR3. The V gene end was trimmed by 3 bases and the J gene end by 7 bases; junction bases not matched to a gene: 11. In nucleotides, the CDR3 is TGTGCCAGCAGTGATTCAGGGGGCGTTTTAGGGAATGAGCAGTTCTTC. This encodes CASSDSGGVLGNEQFF.

The V and J genes are TRBV19 and TRBJ1-5; a possible D gene is TRBD1 (6 bases). CDR3 size: 13 residues. With 8 bases removed from V and 1 base from J, the gap between germline ends came to 9 bases. Germline-derived CDR1 and CDR2 are LNHDA and SQIVND (reference sequence). Written as DNA, the CDR3 is TGTGCCAGTTCTACAGGGAGCAATCAGCCCCAGCATTTT. Translation: CASSTGSNQPQHF.

CDR3 region: CASSRDRLKNTEAFF. The CDR3 DNA reads TGTGCCAGTAGTAGGGACAGGCTAAAGAACACTGAAGCTTTCTTT. The chain links TRBV19 to TRBJ1-1; 8 bases are a match to TRBD1. Germline CDR1 is LNHDA and CDR2 is SQIVND (reference sequence). This CDR3 spans 15 amino acids. Unmatched junction bases numbered 5, after V lost 4 bases and J lost 1 base.

The rearrangement uses TRBV6-5 and TRBJ2-1; no reliable D call. The CDR3 spans 15 residues. Trimming pared 6 bases from V and 2 bases from J, leaving 14 bases between. Germline loops: CDR1 MNHEY, CDR2 SVGAGI. DNA for the CDR3: TGTGCCAGCAGCCACCGTGGCGGTACCTACAATGAGCAGTTCTTC. Translating gives CASSHRGGTYNEQFF.

The V gene is TRBV27, the J gene TRBJ1-2; D not resolved. In germline, CDR1 is MNHEY, CDR2 SMNVEV (reference sequence). With 5 bases removed from V and 3 bases from J, the gap between germline ends came to 19 bases. The CDR3 totals 16 residues. This CDR3 reads CASSRSLGDLYYGYTF. CDR3 bases: TGTGCCAGCAGTCGTTCTCTTGGAGACCTATACTATGGCTACACCTTC.

The chain uses TRBV19 and TRBJ2-1, with 14 bases matching TRBD2. This CDR3 is 20 amino acids long. The V gene's germline CDR1 is LNHDA and CDR2 SQIVND (reference sequence). V lost 7 bases and J lost 7; bases outside the gene matches: 21. CDR3: CASTNHPGLAGDGAGNEQFF. CDR3 nucleotides: TGTGCCAGTACAAACCATCCGGGACTAGCGGGAGACGGCGCCGGAAATGAGCAGTTCTTC.

The chain is built from TRBV11-3 and TRBJ2-4; no definite D call. CDR1 is SGHNT and CDR2 is YENEEA in the germline V gene. This CDR3 is built from 17 residues. Trimming stripped 0 bases from V and 1 base from J, with 13 bases between. CDR3: CASSLDSQATAKNIQYF. CDR3 coding DNA: TGTGCCAGCAGCTTAGATTCCCAGGCGACGGCCAAAAACATTCAGTACTTC.

The J gene is TRBJ1-3, the V gene TRBV28; D uncertain. V shed 4 bases and J shed 7 bases, with 5 bases lying between them. The CDR3 is 11 amino acids. Germline CDR1 is MDHEN and CDR2 is SYDVKM. Here the CDR3 reads CASSSVNTIYF. The CDR3 coding sequence is TGTGCCAGCAGTTCTGTCAACACCATATATTTT.

The rearrangement links TRBV9 to TRBJ1-4, with 10 nucleotides matching TRBD1. This CDR3 comprises 14 residues. The trim removed 3 bases at V and 10 bases at J, leaving 6 bases unmatched. CDR1 and CDR2 (germline): SGDLS, YYNGEE. CDR3 nucleotide sequence: TGTGCCAGCAGCGACCTGACAGGGGGCGGAAAACTGTTTTTT. Amino acids: CASSDLTGGGKLFF.

This sequence joins TRBV12-3 or TRBV12-4 and TRBJ1-2; possibly TRBD1 for D (5 bases). Trimming removed 5 bases at V and 6 bases at J, with 10 bases between. The CDR3 is 12 residues long. As DNA, the CDR3 is TGTGCCAGCAGTCTCATGGGGCATGGCTACACCTTC. This codes for CASSLMGHGYTF.

The chain has TRBV18 and TRBJ2-2; tentatively, D is TRBD2 (5 bases). Germline V gene lookup returns CDR1 KGHSH and CDR2 LQKENI. The CDR3 has 14 residues. Trimming removed 3 bases at V and 7 bases at J, with 12 bases between. CDR3 loop: CASSPRTRSGELFF. The CDR3 nucleotides read TGTGCCAGCTCACCGAGGACTCGAAGCGGGGAGCTGTTTTTT.

The chain uses TRBV3-1 (or the pseudogene TRBV3-2) and TRBJ1-1; D unresolved. This CDR3 comprises 13 residues. Trimming left V 2 bases short and J 6 bases short, with 10 bases between. From germline, CDR1 is LGHDT and CDR2 YNNKEL (reference sequence). Here the CDR3 DNA reads TGTGCCAGCAGCCAACAGGTAGCGGCTGAAGCTTTCTTT. Its protein product is CASSQQVAAEAFF.

The J gene is TRBJ2-1, the V gene TRBV7-3, with 7 nucleotides matching TRBD2. The V segment lost 2 bases and the J segment 4 bases; nucleotides outside the gene matches: 5. CDR3 length: 15 amino acids. Looked up from germline, CDR1 is SGHTA and CDR2 is FQGTGA. The chain's CDR3 is CASSLGLAVYNEQFF. The CDR3 coding sequence is TGTGCCAGCAGCTTAGGGCTAGCGGTTTACAATGAGCAGTTCTTC.

The V gene is TRBV18, the J gene TRBJ2-7, with TRBD2 matching 13 bases. CDR3 length equals 20 residues. V lost 3 bases and J lost 0; bases outside the gene matches: 14. Per the germline V gene, CDR1 is KGHSH and CDR2 is LQKENI. The CDR3 bases are TGTGCCAGCTCACCCCTACCGGGACTAGCGGGAACCCAATACTCCTACGAGCAGTACTTC. This gives the protein CASSPLPGLAGTQYSYEQYF.

This chain joins TRBV30 and TRBJ1-2; D is ambiguous. Deletions cut 0 bases from V and 5 bases from J, with 7 bases between. The CDR3 length is 12 residues. Looked up from germline, CDR1 is GTSNPN and CDR2 is SVGIG (reference sequence). This CDR3 is CAWSVTEYGYTF. CDR3 DNA: TGTGCCTGGAGTGTAACAGAATATGGCTACACCTTC.

This clone was picked up many times. This chain's CDR3 is CASSPGGGTFTDTQYF. The CDR3 DNA reads TGTGCCAGCTCACCGGGCGGAGGGACCTTCACAGATACGCAGTATTTT. The rearrangement uses TRBV18 and TRBJ2-3; maybe TRBD2 (6 bases). Germline assignment: CDR1 KGHSH and CDR2 LQKENI. The V gene lost 3 bases and the J gene lost 2 bases, with 15 bases spanning the gap. This CDR3 has 16 residues.

The V call is TRBV14, the J call TRBJ2-3; no reliable D call. V was shortened by 1 base and J by 14 bases, with 10 bases between the two germline ends. The length of the CDR3 is 11 residues. Germline V gene sequence: CDR1 SGHDN, CDR2 FVKESK. The CDR3 coding sequence is TGTGCCAGCAGCCAAGCACTCGTTGTGTATTTT. Amino acid sequence: CASSQALVVYF.

This chain links TRBV10-3 with TRBJ1-4; 10 bases match TRBD1. There are 19 residues in the CDR3. Germline CDR1 is ENHRY and CDR2 is SYGVKD. With V trimmed by 8 bases and J by 0 bases, 15 bases remained unmatched. For the CDR3, the DNA is TGTGCCATCGGTGGTTCCGGGGACAGGGGTAGTGCAACTAATGAAAAACTGTTTTTT. Translated, it gives CAIGGSGDRGSATNEKLFF.